This TCR beta chain appears in the sequencing data of a study of cytomegalovirus exposure and HLA in healthy donors. The PCR ran on 60 Vbeta and 13 Jbeta primers. Profiling relied on immunoSEQ multiplex PCR, and the TCRdb table lists in-frame clones only, not all of them. Here the sample spans about 150,000 clones, almost 80% being singletons. The study, taken as a whole, reports: Later analysis revealed greater clonal expansion in HLA-associated TCR beta chains than in equally common others.

Germline V gives CDR1 SGHDT, CDR2 YYEEEE. The CDR3 spans 15 residues. V was clipped by 4 bases and J by 7 bases, with 15 bases between them. With respect to this clone: Its antigen is unknown.

The receptor's source is a woman aged 30 to 39 in good health and CMV-seronegative. Sequencing was performed on PBMCs. This sequence joins TRBV5-6 and TRBJ1-6; D call uncertain. The DNA for the CDR3 is TGTGCCAGCAGCCCTACGGTCATGCGGAATTCACCCCTCCACTTT. It is translated as CASSPTVMRNSPLHF.